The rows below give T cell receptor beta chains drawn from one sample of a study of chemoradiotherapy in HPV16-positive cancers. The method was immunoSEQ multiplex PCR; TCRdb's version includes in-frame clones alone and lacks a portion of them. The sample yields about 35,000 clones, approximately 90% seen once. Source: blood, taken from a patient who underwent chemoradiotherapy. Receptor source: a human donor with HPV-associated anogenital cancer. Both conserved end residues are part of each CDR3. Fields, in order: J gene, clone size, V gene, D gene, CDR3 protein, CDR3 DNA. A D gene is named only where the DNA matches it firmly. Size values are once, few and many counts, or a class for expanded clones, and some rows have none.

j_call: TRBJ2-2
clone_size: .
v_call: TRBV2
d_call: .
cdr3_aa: CASSYWSVSAGELFF
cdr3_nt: TGTGCCAGCAGTTACTGGTCAGTCTCGGCCGGGGAGCTGTTTTTT

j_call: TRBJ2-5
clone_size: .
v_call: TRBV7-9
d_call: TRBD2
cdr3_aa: CASSTSGGKETQYF
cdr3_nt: TGTGCCAGCAGCACCAGCGGGGGCAAAGAGACCCAGTACTTC

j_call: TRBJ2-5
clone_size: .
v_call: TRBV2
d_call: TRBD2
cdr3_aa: CASSSRGVETQYF
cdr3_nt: TGTGCCAGCTCCTCACGGGGGGTCGAGACCCAGTACTTC

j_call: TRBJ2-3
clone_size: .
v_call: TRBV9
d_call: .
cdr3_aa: CASSPVDSTDTQYF
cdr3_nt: TGTGCCAGCAGCCCCGTTGACAGCACAGATACGCAGTATTTT

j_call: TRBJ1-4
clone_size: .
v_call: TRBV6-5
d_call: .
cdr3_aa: CASSIRSGNEKLFF
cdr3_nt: TGTGCCAGCAGTATCCGGAGTGGTAATGAAAAACTGTTTTTT

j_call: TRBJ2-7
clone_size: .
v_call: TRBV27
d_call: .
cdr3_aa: CASRTDRTYEQYF
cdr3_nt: TGTGCCAGCAGAACCGACAGAACCTACGAGCAGTACTTC

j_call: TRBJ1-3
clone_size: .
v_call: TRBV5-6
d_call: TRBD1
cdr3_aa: CASSPLDRDGNTIYF
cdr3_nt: TGTGCCAGCAGCCCTTTAGACAGGGATGGAAACACCATATATTTT

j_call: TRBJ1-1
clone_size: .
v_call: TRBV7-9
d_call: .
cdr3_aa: CASSPNRSATNTEAFF
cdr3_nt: TGTGCCAGCAGCCCGAATCGTTCGGCTACGAACACTGAAGCTTTCTTT

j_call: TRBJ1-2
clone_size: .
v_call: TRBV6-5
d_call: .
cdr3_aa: CATVSYGYTF
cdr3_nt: TGTGCCACCGTTAGTTATGGCTACACCTTC

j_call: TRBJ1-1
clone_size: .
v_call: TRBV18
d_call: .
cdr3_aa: CASSPTGGTRGKAFF
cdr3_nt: TGTGCCAGCTCACCAACCGGGGGGACTAGGGGAAAAGCTTTCTTT

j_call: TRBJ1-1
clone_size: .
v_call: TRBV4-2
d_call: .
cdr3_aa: CASSQEPRKTEAFF
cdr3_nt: TGTGCCAGCAGCCAAGAACCCAGAAAAACTGAAGCTTTCTTT

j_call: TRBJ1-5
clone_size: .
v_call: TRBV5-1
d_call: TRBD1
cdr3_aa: CASRPGQGGSNQPQHF
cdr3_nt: TGCGCCAGCAGACCCGGACAGGGGGGGAGCAATCAGCCCCAGCATTTT

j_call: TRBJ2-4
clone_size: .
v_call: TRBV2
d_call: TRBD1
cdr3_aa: CASRGGQGGNIQYF
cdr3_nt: TGTGCCAGCAGGGGCGGACAGGGAGGAAACATTCAGTACTTC

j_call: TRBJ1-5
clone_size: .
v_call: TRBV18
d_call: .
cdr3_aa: CASSPTATDSNQPQHF
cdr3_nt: TGTGCCAGCTCACCAACCGCGACAGATAGCAATCAGCCCCAGCATTTT

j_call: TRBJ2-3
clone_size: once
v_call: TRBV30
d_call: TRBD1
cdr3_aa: CARADRGRDTQYF
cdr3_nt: TGTGCCCGAGCCGACAGGGGGCGAGATACGCAGTATTTT

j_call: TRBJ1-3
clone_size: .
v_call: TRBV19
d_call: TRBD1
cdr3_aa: CASSTRQGPGNTIYF
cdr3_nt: TGTGCCAGTAGTACCCGACAGGGTCCTGGAAACACCATATATTTT